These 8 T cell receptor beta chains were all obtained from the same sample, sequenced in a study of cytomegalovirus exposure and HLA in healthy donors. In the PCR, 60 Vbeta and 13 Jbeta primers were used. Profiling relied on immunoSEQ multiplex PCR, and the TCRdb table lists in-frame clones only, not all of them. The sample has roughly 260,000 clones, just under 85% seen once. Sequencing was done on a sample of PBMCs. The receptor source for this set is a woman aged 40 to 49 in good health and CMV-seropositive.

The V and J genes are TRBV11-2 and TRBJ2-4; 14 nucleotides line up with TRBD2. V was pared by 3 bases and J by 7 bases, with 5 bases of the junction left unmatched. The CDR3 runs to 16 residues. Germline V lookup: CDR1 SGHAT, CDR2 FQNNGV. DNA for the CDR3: TGTGCCAGCAGCTTCGGACTAGCGGGAGGAGAGAACATTCAGTACTTC. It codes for CASSFGLAGGENIQYF. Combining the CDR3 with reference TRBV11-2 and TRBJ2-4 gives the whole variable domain EAGVAQSPRYKIIEKRQSVAFWCNPISGHATLYWYQQILGQGPKLLIQFQNNGVVDDSQLPKDRFSAERLKGVDSTLKIQPAKLEDSAVYLCASSFGLAGGENIQYFGAGTRLSVL.

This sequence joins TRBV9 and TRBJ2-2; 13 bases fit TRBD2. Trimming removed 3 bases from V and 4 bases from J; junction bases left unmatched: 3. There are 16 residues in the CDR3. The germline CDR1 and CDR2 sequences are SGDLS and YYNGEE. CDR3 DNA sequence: TGTGCCAGCAGCGCCACTAGCGGGAGGGCCACCGGGGAGCTGTTTTTT. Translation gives CASSATSGRATGELFF.

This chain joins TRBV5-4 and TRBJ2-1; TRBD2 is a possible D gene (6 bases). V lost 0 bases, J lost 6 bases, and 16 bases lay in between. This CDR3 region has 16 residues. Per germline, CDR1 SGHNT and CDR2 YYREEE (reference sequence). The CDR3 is CASSLGASVLSNEQFF. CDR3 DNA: TGTGCCAGCAGCTTGGGGGCTAGCGTACTATCCAATGAGCAGTTCTTC.

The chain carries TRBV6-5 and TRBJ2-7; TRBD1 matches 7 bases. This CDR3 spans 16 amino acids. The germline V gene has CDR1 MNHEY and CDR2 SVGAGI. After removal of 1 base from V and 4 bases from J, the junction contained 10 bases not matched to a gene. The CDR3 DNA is TGTGCCAGCAGTTACTTTCGCGGACAGGATCTGTACGAGCAGTACTTC. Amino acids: CASSYFRGQDLYEQYF.

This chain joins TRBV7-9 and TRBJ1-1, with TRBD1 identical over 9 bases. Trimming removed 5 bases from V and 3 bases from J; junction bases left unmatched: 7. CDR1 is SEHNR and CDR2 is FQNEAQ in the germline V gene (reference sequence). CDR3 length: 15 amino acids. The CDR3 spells CASSLKGQGYTEAFF. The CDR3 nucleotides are TGTGCCAGCAGCCTAAAAGGACAGGGGTACACTGAAGCTTTCTTT.

CDR3 sequence: CASSPGDSAGLLEQYF. The CDR3 DNA reads TGTGCCAGTAGTCCTGGCGACTCTGCGGGGTTACTGGAGCAGTACTTC. V is TRBV19 and J is TRBJ2-7; tentative D call: TRBD2 (6 bases). Germline CDR1 LNHDA, CDR2 SQIVND (reference sequence). V lost 5 bases and J lost 7, with 24 bases in between. CDR3 length: 16 residues.

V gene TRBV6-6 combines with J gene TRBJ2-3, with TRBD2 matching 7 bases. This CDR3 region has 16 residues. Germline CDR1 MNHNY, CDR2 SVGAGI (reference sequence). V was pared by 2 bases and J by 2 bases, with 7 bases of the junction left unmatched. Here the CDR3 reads CASSYRVAGDTDTQYF. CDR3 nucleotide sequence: TGTGCCAGCAGTTACAGGGTAGCGGGCGACACAGATACGCAGTATTTT.

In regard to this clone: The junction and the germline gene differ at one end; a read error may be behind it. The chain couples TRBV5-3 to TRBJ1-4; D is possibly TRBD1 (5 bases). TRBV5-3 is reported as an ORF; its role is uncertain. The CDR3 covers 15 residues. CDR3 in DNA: TGTGCTAGAAGCTTGAGGGGCAGGCCGAGTGAAAAACTGTTTTTT. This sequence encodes CARSLRGRPSEKLFF.